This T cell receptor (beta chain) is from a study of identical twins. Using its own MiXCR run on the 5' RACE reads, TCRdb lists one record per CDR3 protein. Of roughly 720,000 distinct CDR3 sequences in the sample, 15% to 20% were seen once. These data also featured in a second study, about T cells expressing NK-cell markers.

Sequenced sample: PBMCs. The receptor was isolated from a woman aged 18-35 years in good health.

The DNA of the CDR3 is TGTGCCAGCAGCGGATACAGGGGAACTAACTATGGCTACACCTTC. The encoded protein is CASSGYRGTNYGYTF. V gene TRBV9 combines with J gene TRBJ1-2, with 7 bases matching TRBD1. In germline, CDR1 is SGDLS, CDR2 YYNGEE. J was trimmed by 0 bases and V by 3 bases; bases with no gene match: 5. This CDR3 spans 15 amino acids.